The source of this TCR beta chain is a study of blood T cell repertoires in COVID-19. The data were produced by immunoSEQ multiplex PCR, yet TCRdb's version contains in-frame clones alone and is incomplete. The table lists 220,000 or so clones, about 79% of them singletons. This clone was recorded once. The germline V gene has CDR1 MNHEY and CDR2 SMNVEV (reference sequence). With 3 bases removed from V and 4 bases from J, the gap between germline ends came to 10 bases. CDR3 size: 14 residues. The age range of participants was about 18 to 95 years, with residence in under 30 US areas. This chain joins TRBV27 and TRBJ1-5; D remains unclear. Specimen: PBMCs or T cells enriched from blood (not recorded which). The receptor's source is a woman aged 55-75 years who had recovered from COVID-19. The DNA for the CDR3 is TGTGCCAGCAGTTTCAGAGGGCCTAATCAGCCCCAGCATTTT. Translating it yields CASSFRGPNQPQHF.